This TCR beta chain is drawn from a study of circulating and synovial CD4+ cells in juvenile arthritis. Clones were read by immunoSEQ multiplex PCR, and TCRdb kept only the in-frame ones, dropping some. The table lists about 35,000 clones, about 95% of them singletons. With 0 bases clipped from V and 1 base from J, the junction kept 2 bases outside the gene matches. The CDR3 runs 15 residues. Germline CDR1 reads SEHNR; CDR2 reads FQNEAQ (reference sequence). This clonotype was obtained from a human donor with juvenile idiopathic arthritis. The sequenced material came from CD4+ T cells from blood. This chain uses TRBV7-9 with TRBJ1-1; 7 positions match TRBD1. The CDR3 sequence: CASSLADRANTEAFF. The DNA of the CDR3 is TGTGCCAGCAGCTTAGCAGACAGGGCGAACACTGAAGCTTTCTTT.